Following are 32 T cell receptor beta chains from one sample sequenced in a study of blood T cells in healthy people across ages. A second PCR, run for about 6 to 12 cycles, used a sample-barcoded 5' primer plus a J-beta primer mix. TCRdb redid the calling of the 5' RACE reads with MiXCR, one entry per CDR3 protein. The sample includes approximately 1.5 million distinct CDR3 sequences, roughly 32% of them seen just once. The sequenced material came from blood. The receptors shown here come from a woman aged 25-40 years in good health.

This clonotype occurred a few times. The V call is TRBV6-6, the J call TRBJ1-5, with TRBD1 matching 7 bases. With V trimmed by 3 bases and J by 4 bases, 9 bases remained unmatched. CDR1 is MNHNY, CDR2 SVGAGI, per germline (reference sequence). There are 16 residues in the CDR3. In DNA, the CDR3 is TGTGCCAGCAGTTATTCGGGACAGAGCGGGAATCAGCCCCAGCATTTT. Its protein product is CASSYSGQSGNQPQHF.

This chain connects TRBV18 to TRBJ2-5, with D possibly matching TRBD1 (7 bases). The J call is uncertain, as TRBJ2-7 better fits the DNA end. Per germline, CDR1 KGHSH and CDR2 LQKENI. This CDR3 has 13 residues. The CDR3 region is CASSPTQGGEQYF. CDR3 DNA sequence: TGTGCCAGCTCACCGACTCAGGGGGGCGAGCAGTACTTC.

This clonotype showed up just a few times. This chain links TRBV10-3 with TRBJ2-3; D possibly corresponds to TRBD2 (6 bases). Germline V lookup: CDR1 ENHRY, CDR2 SYGVKD. CDR3 length: 15 residues. V dropped 0 bases and J dropped 5 bases, with 12 bases sitting between them. CDR3 DNA: TGTGCCATCAGTGAGTCCCCGGGAGTGTTAGATACGCAGTATTTT. It translates to CAISESPGVLDTQYF.

This clonotype was seen a handful of times. The chain joins TRBV4-1 to TRBJ2-4; TRBD2 matches at 12 bases. Trimming took 3 bases from V and 13 from J; bases not matched to a gene: 16. Looked up from germline, CDR1 is MGHRA and CDR2 is YSYEKL. The CDR3 is 17 residues long. The CDR3 nucleotides are TGCGCCAGCAGCCACGGTCTTCTAGCGGGGGGGAGGGGAGAGCAGTACTTC. Residues: CASSHGLLAGGRGEQYF.

This clonotype appeared a few times. V gene TRBV4-1 combines with J gene TRBJ1-2; 7 nucleotides line up with TRBD1. Germline V gene sequence: CDR1 MGHRA, CDR2 YSYEKL. Trimming at V came to 1 base and at J to 4 bases, leaving 6 bases not matched to a gene. The CDR3 covers 15 residues. The CDR3: CASSQVIGGIYGYTF. The CDR3 nucleotides read TGCGCCAGCAGCCAAGTCATAGGGGGCATCTATGGCTACACCTTC.

On this clonotype itself: This may stem from a read error, because a much larger clone lies one nucleotide away. The J gene is TRBJ2-6, the V gene TRBV27; D possibly corresponds to TRBD2 (7 bases). The CDR3 loop spans 16 amino acids. The germline CDR1 and CDR2 sequences are MNHEY and SMNVEV (reference sequence). The CDR3 DNA sequence: TGTGCCGGCAGTTCTACGGGGGGCGCTGGGGCCAACGTCCTGACTTTC. Translation gives CAGSSTGGAGANVLTF.

This clonotype has at least ten counts. This chain joins TRBV6-2 or TRBV6-3 and TRBJ2-3; 11 nucleotides agree with TRBD2. CDR1 and CDR2 from the germline V gene are MNHEY and SVGEGT. The length of the CDR3 is 15 residues. Unmatched junction bases numbered 4, after V lost 5 bases and J lost 3 bases. The CDR3 reads CASSPTSGATDTQYF. The CDR3 bases are TGTGCCAGCAGTCCGACTAGCGGGGCGACAGATACGCAGTATTTT.

A few counts support this clonotype. CDR3 bases: TGCGCCAGCAGCCAAGAAAGCGGGACACCCTACGAGCAGTACTTC. Its protein is CASSQESGTPYEQYF. This chain uses TRBV4-1 with TRBJ2-7; D is possibly TRBD2 (7 bases). V was cut by 0 bases and J by 2 bases, with 11 bases left in between. The germline CDR1 and CDR2 sequences are MGHRA and YSYEKL. The CDR3 consists of 15 residues.

This clonotype was detected a few times. The J gene is TRBJ2-5, the V gene TRBV6-5; 10 nucleotides line up with TRBD1. V lost 0 bases, J lost 5 bases, and 3 bases stayed unmatched. The germline V gene has CDR1 MNHEY and CDR2 SVGAGI. The CDR3 covers 15 residues. In DNA form, the CDR3 reads TGTGCCAGCAGTTACTCGGACAGGGGGAGTGAGACCCAGTACTTC. This codes for CASSYSDRGSETQYF.

This clonotype showed up just a few times. This chain joins TRBV28 and TRBJ2-3; perhaps TRBD2 as D (6 bases). Trimming removed 1 base from V and 9 bases from J, with 8 bases in between. CDR1 is MDHEN, CDR2 SYDVKM, per germline. The CDR3 has 12 amino acids. CDR3 coding DNA: TGTGCCAGCAGTTTATACCGGGAGACGCAGTATTTT. As protein: CASSLYRETQYF.

This chain uses TRBV3-1 with TRBJ2-1, with D perhaps TRBD1 (5 bases). Trimming left V 0 bases short and J 7 bases short, with 13 bases between. The germline V gene encodes CDR1 LGHDT and CDR2 YNNKEL (reference sequence). The CDR3 totals 15 residues. The CDR3 region has the DNA TGTGCCAGCAGCCAAGATTATCAGGGTTGGAATGAGCAGTTCTTC. This codes for CASSQDYQGWNEQFF.

The chain recombines TRBV5-1 with TRBJ1-5; D perhaps matches TRBD1 (5 bases). The CDR3 runs 14 residues. Per germline, CDR1 SGHRS and CDR2 YFSETQ. Trimming removed 0 bases from V and 5 bases from J, with 9 bases in between. The CDR3 DNA follows: TGCGCCAGCAGCTTGGAAGGGGTGGATCAGCCCCAGCATTTT. Its protein is CASSLEGVDQPQHF.

This clonotype was counted between two and nine times. The CDR3 loop is CSADDRRSLEQYF. CDR3 nucleotides: TGCAGTGCTGATGACAGGAGATCTCTCGAGCAGTACTTC. The chain is built from TRBV20-1 and TRBJ2-7; weak D call: TRBD1 (6 bases). The CDR3 loop spans 13 amino acids. V gave up 5 bases and J gave up 6 bases, with 17 bases separating them. CDR1 and CDR2 from the germline V gene are DFQATT and SNEGSKA (reference sequence).

This clonotype was seen once. The rearrangement uses TRBV14 and TRBJ2-1; D not resolved. Trimming pared 0 bases from V and 13 bases from J, leaving 13 bases between. The V gene's germline CDR1 is SGHDN and CDR2 FVKESK. This CDR3 has 13 residues. The CDR3 loop is CASSQDSYQPQFF. CDR3 nucleotides: TGTGCCAGCAGCCAAGATTCGTATCAACCCCAGTTCTTC.

With respect to this clonotype: A read error may produce the germline difference seen at one junction end. This sequence joins TRBV3-1 and TRBJ2-1; either TRBD1 or TRBD2 may fit D (5 bases each). CDR3 length: 13 residues. Germline CDR1 is LGHDT and CDR2 is YNNKEL (reference sequence). CDR3 in DNA: TGTGCCGGCAGCCAATCCGGGACCAATGAGCAGTTCTTC. Amino acid sequence: CAGSQSGTNEQFF.

The genes are TRBV29-1 and TRBJ1-1; TRBD1 is a possible D gene (6 bases). CDR1 is SQVTM and CDR2 is ANQGSEA in the germline V gene. The V and J ends lost 7 bases and 4 bases respectively, with 16 bases between them. The length of the CDR3 is 13 residues. This chain's CDR3 is CSGYGGPSTEAFF. DNA of the CDR3: TGCAGCGGCTACGGGGGCCCCAGCACTGAAGCTTTCTTT.

There are a few counts of this clonotype. This chain joins TRBV6-1 and TRBJ2-1; D unclear. Germline V lookup: CDR1 MNHNS, CDR2 SASEGT. V was pared by 3 bases and J by 5 bases, with 8 bases between. CDR3 length: 13 residues. CDR3 sequence (DNA): TGTGCCAGCAGTGAGAGTGGCCACAATGAGCAGTTCTTC. This codes for CASSESGHNEQFF.

The J gene is TRBJ2-3, the V gene TRBV5-6, with 12 bases that match TRBD2. This CDR3 comprises 20 residues. After removal of 5 bases from V and 0 bases from J, the junction contained 16 bases not matched to a gene. Germline V gene sequence: CDR1 SGHDT, CDR2 YYEEEE. CDR3 nucleotide sequence: TGTGCCAGCAGAACCCTAAGGACTAGCGGGGAGAGAGCTAGCACAGATACGCAGTATTTT. Its translation is CASRTLRTSGERASTDTQYF.

On this clonotype itself: A much larger clone is a single base away; this may be a read error. The rearrangement uses TRBV5-1 and TRBJ2-1; D is undetermined. The CDR3 runs to 15 residues. Germline CDR1 reads SGHRS; CDR2 reads YFSETQ. CDR3 loop: CASGLIRDSYNEQFF. The CDR3 region has the DNA TGCGCCAGCGGCTTAATCCGAGATTCGTACAATGAGCAGTTCTTC.

The chain has TRBV20-1 and TRBJ2-3; 9 bases are a match to TRBD2. V lost 5 bases and J lost 4; bases outside the gene matches: 10. The germline V gene has CDR1 DFQATT and CDR2 SNEGSKA (reference sequence). The CDR3 runs to 15 residues. CDR3 bases: TGCAGTGCTGGCCCGGCGGGAGGGGTGGCAGATACGCAGTATTTT. Translated, it gives CSAGPAGGVADTQYF.

This clonotype was counted only a few times. The rearrangement uses TRBV12-3 or TRBV12-4 and TRBJ2-7, with unresolved D. Trimming took 3 bases from V and 4 from J, leaving 13 bases between them. The CDR3 is made up of 14 amino acids. The CDR3 sequence: CASSFAPVSYEQYF. The CDR3 region has the DNA TGTGCCAGCAGTTTTGCGCCGGTAAGTTACGAGCAGTACTTC.

The sample holds a few counts of this clonotype. This chain connects TRBV6-1 to TRBJ2-7; perhaps TRBD1 as D (5 bases). Germline loops: CDR1 MNHNS, CDR2 SASEGT. Trimming pared 3 bases from V and 5 bases from J, leaving 11 bases between. The CDR3 has 13 amino acids. The CDR3 here is CASSESGWDEQYF. CDR3 in DNA: TGTGCCAGCAGTGAGTCAGGGTGGGACGAGCAGTACTTC.

The chain carries TRBV19 and TRBJ2-7; 8 positions agree with TRBD2. CDR3 length: 15 residues. Germline trimming cut 3 bases from V and 2 bases from J; bases unmatched to any gene: 6. Germline CDR1 LNHDA, CDR2 SQIVND (reference sequence). The CDR3 protein is CASSISAGAAYEQYF. The CDR3 DNA sequence: TGTGCCAGTAGTATCTCAGCGGGAGCCGCCTACGAGCAGTACTTC.

In its sample, this clonotype was seen a few times. V and J are TRBV3-1 and TRBJ2-4; tentatively, D is TRBD1 (6 bases). Germline lookup yields CDR1 LGHDT and CDR2 YNNKEL (reference sequence). V was pared by 0 bases and J by 13 bases, with 13 bases between. The CDR3 spans 13 residues. CDR3 loop: CASSQDRFRGQYF. CDR3 DNA: TGTGCCAGCAGCCAAGATCGGTTTAGGGGGCAGTACTTC. Drawing the rest from reference TRBV3-1 and TRBJ2-4, the complete variable domain is DTAVSQTPKYLVTQMGNDKSIKCEQNLGHDTMYWYKQDSKKFLKIMFSYNNKELIINETVPNRFSPKSPDKAHLNLHINSLELGDSAVYFCASSQDRFRGQYFGAGTRLSVL.

This sequence joins TRBV9 and TRBJ2-1; a weak D match, TRBD2 (6 bases). CDR3 size: 15 residues. Trimming left V 0 bases short and J 9 bases short, with 16 bases between. The V gene's germline CDR1 is SGDLS and CDR2 YYNGEE. In DNA, the CDR3 is TGTGCCAGCAGCGTAGGGGGGGACCCGGATGGTGAGCAGTTCTTC. Its protein product is CASSVGGDPDGEQFF.

CDR3 DNA sequence: TGCAGTGCTAGAGGAGCGGGCCTTAATAGCACAGATACGCAGTATTTT. This sequence encodes CSARGAGLNSTDTQYF. This chain uses TRBV20-1 with TRBJ2-3; weak D call: TRBD2 (6 bases). The CDR3 has 16 residues. Germline V lookup: CDR1 DFQATT, CDR2 SNEGSKA (reference sequence). V was clipped by 1 base and J by 0 bases, with 14 bases between them.

In nucleotides, the CDR3 is TGTGCCAGCTCCCAACCTAACTCCCAAGAGACCCAGTACTTC. This gives the protein CASSQPNSQETQYF. This chain links TRBV2 with TRBJ2-5; D is undetermined. Germline CDR1 is SNHLY and CDR2 is FYNNEI. The CDR3 extends over 14 amino acids. Trimming pared 8 bases from V and 1 base from J, leaving 14 bases between. Filled out from reference TRBV2 and TRBJ2-5, the complete variable domain reads EPEVTQTPSHQVTQMGQEVILRCVPISNHLYFYWYRQILGQKVEFLVSFYNNEISEKSEIFDDQFSVERPDGSNFTLKIRSTKLEDSAMYFCASSQPNSQETQYFGPGTRLLVL.

The DNA of the CDR3 is TGTGCCAGCAGTGCTCCCCGACGGGGACAGGGGGACTACGAGCAGTACTTC. This translates into CASSAPRRGQGDYEQYF. The genes are TRBV6-1 and TRBJ2-7, with 11 positions matching TRBD1. The CDR3 spans 17 residues. After removal of 4 bases from V and 3 bases from J, the junction contained 11 bases not matched to a gene. Germline CDR1 is MNHNS and CDR2 is SASEGT.

The gene calls are TRBV7-8 and TRBJ2-3; TRBD1 is a possible D gene (5 bases). CDR3 length equals 14 residues. Trimming took 4 bases from V and 3 from J, leaving 11 bases between them. The germline V gene has CDR1 SGHVS and CDR2 FQNEAQ. The CDR3 reads CASSSRVGTDTQYF. CDR3 sequence (DNA): TGTGCCAGCAGCTCCAGGGTGGGGACAGATACGCAGTATTTT. The whole variable domain, remainder taken from reference TRBV7-8 and TRBJ2-3, is GAGVSQSPRYKVAKRGQDVALRCDPISGHVSLFWYQQALGQGPEFLTYFQNEAQLDKSGLPSDRFFAERPEGSVSTLKIQRTQQEDSAVYLCASSSRVGTDTQYFGPGTRLTVL.

This chain uses TRBV7-8 with TRBJ2-3, with D unresolved. The CDR3 spans 16 residues. Germline CDR1 and CDR2: SGHVS and FQNEAQ. Deletions cut 5 bases from V and 1 base from J, with 16 bases between. CDR3 coding DNA: TGTGCCAGCAGCCCTAGGGCAGGTGGTGGCACAGATACGCAGTATTTT. It encodes CASSPRAGGGTDTQYF.

The chain recombines TRBV9 with TRBJ2-3; 8 bases match TRBD2. Germline V gives CDR1 SGDLS, CDR2 YYNGEE. Trimming at V came to 0 bases and at J to 4 bases, leaving 4 bases not matched to a gene. The CDR3 has 15 amino acids. CDR3 region: CASSVEGAGADTQYF. The CDR3 DNA reads TGTGCCAGCAGCGTAGAGGGAGCGGGGGCAGATACGCAGTATTTT.

The sample holds a few counts of this clonotype. The chain joins TRBV6-6 to TRBJ2-6; 8 positions match TRBD1. The V and J ends lost 2 bases and 2 bases, in that order; junction bases with no gene match: 2. There are 16 residues in the CDR3. The germline gives CDR1 MNHNY, CDR2 SVGAGI (reference sequence). CDR3 sequence: CASSYAGGAGANVLTF. The CDR3 DNA follows: TGTGCCAGCAGTTACGCAGGGGGCGCTGGGGCCAACGTCCTGACTTTC.